The 15 T cell receptor beta chains given below trace back to one sample, sequenced in a study of breast tumors, draining lymph nodes, adjacent tissues. Breast cancer patients provided tissue from their axillary draining lymph nodes. TCRdb fed the multiplex PCR reads into MiXCR, producing one record per CDR3 protein. The profile shows about 200,000 distinct CDR3 sequences, over 25% of them singletons. The sequencing sample was made of axillary lymph node tissue. All receptors come from a female donor with breast cancer. Some clones in this sample may be carry-over from other donors' samples.

This clonotype was found many times. The chain employs TRBV4-3 and TRBJ2-1, with D tentatively TRBD2 (7 bases). The germline V and J ends were trimmed by 3 bases and 5 bases, with 23 bases remaining between them. Germline V gene data show CDR1 as LGHNA and CDR2 as YSLEER. CDR3 size: 18 residues. The CDR3 region is CASSHPNGGQLKHNEQFF. DNA of the CDR3: TGCGCCAGCAGCCATCCTAACGGGGGGCAGCTTAAACACAATGAGCAGTTCTTC.

The J gene is TRBJ1-6, the V gene TRBV7-7, with 9 bases that match TRBD1. Looked up from germline, CDR1 is SSHAT and CDR2 is FNYEAQ (reference sequence). The CDR3 covers 13 residues. As DNA, the CDR3 is TGTGCTAGAGATGGGACAGGGATATCACCCCTCCACTTT. This gives the protein CARDGTGISPLHF. The complete variable domain, with remaining parts taken from reference TRBV7-7 and TRBJ1-6, reads GAGVSQSPRYKVTKRGQDVTLRCDPISSHATLYWYQQALGQGPEFLTYFNYEAQPDKSGLPSDRFSAERPEGSISTLTIQRTEQRDSAMYRCARDGTGISPLHFGNGTRLTVT.

This clonotype was observed a handful of times. One base away lies a much larger clone, so this may be a sequencing read error. V usage is TRBV9 and J usage is TRBJ2-1; D might be TRBD2 (5 bases). Trimming cost V 1 base and J 7 bases, with 24 bases left between them. The CDR3 covers 18 residues. CDR1 and CDR2 (germline): SGDLS, YYNGEE. This CDR3 reads CASSVSPRSDGVNNEQFF. The CDR3 coding sequence is TGTGCCAGCAGCGTATCGCCTCGATCCGACGGGGTGAATAATGAGCAGTTCTTC.

A note on this clonotype: A much larger clone differs by one base, so this may be a read error. The rearrangement uses TRBV20-1 and TRBJ2-1; 9 bases are shared with TRBD2. The CDR3 extends over 14 amino acids. Per the germline V gene, CDR1 is DFQATT and CDR2 is SNEGSKA (reference sequence). CDR3 bases: TGCAGTGCTCCTGCGACTAGCGGTTACACTGAGCAGTTCTTC. As protein: CSAPATSGYTEQFF.

In this sample, this clonotype turned up a few times. A single base separates this from a much larger clone, so it may be a read error. The CDR3: CASSSLAGDHNEQLF. CDR3 coding DNA: TGTGCCAGCAGCTCGCTAGCGGGAGATCACAATGAGCAGCTCTTC. The genes are TRBV7-8 and TRBJ2-1, with TRBD2 identical over 10 bases. CDR3 size: 15 residues. Germline-derived CDR1 and CDR2 are SGHVS and FQNEAQ.

This clonotype has at least ten counts. This chain joins TRBV5-1 and TRBJ2-3; D might be TRBD2 (7 bases). The CDR3 is 17 residues long. Germline V lookup: CDR1 SGHRS, CDR2 YFSETQ. V lost 0 bases and J lost 2, with 16 bases in between. CDR3 coding DNA: TGCGCCAGCAGCTTGGAGGGGGGGGGCGGCTCCACAGATACGCAGTATTTT. This sequence encodes CASSLEGGGGSTDTQYF.

Only a few counts were recorded for this clonotype. A read error may be the cause here, since a much bigger clone is one base away. The chain joins TRBV20-1 to TRBJ2-3, with 7 bases aligning to TRBD2. V lost 6 bases to trimming and J lost 0 bases; unmatched junction nucleotides: 15. The CDR3 is made up of 17 amino acids. The germline CDR1 and CDR2 sequences are DFQATT and SNEGSKA (reference sequence). Here the CDR3 reads CSAQPPTSEGSTDTQYF. Here the CDR3 DNA reads TGCAGTGCCCAGCCCCCTACTAGCGAGGGTAGCACAGATACGCAGTATTTT.

Points on this clonotype: A junction boundary mismatches the germline segment, possibly from a read error. This chain links TRBV29-1 with TRBJ1-4, with D perhaps TRBD1 (5 bases). The CDR3 consists of 12 residues. CDR1 and CDR2 from the germline V gene are SQVTM and ANQGSEA. This chain's CDR3 is CSAGLGNEKLLF. The DNA for the CDR3 is TGCAGCGCGGGGCTGGGTAATGAAAAACTGCTTTTT. Drawing the rest from reference TRBV29-1 and TRBJ1-4, the complete variable domain is SAVISQKPSRDICQRGTSLTIQCQVDSQVTMMFWYRQQPGQSLTLIATANQGSEATYESGFVIDKFPISRPNLTFSTLTVSNMSPEDSSIYLCSAGLGNEKLLFGSGTQLSVL.

As for this clonotype: The conserved phenylalanine or tryptophan normally closing the CDR3 is absent here, so this likely arose from a read error. The chain combines TRBV20-1 with TRBJ2-7, with 7 bases fitting TRBD2. The CDR3 spans 14 residues. Germline lookup yields CDR1 DFQATT and CDR2 SNEGSKA (reference sequence). In DNA, the CDR3 is TGCGGTGCTAGAGCGGGACGGCTCTCCTACGAGCAGTACCTC. It encodes CGARAGRLSYEQYL.

The chain joins TRBV28 to TRBJ2-2, with TRBD1 identical over 7 bases. V was clipped by 5 bases and J by 5 bases; unmatched bases: 5. The germline gives CDR1 MDHEN, CDR2 SYDVKM. The CDR3 runs 14 residues. CDR3 nucleotide sequence: TGTGCCAGCAGTCTTTGGACAGGAACCGGGGAGCTGTTTTTT. Its translation: CASSLWTGTGELFF.

This clonotype occurred many times. V gene TRBV2 combines with J gene TRBJ1-5, with a tentative D call TRBD1 (6 bases). CDR3 length: 14 amino acids. The V gene lost 6 bases and the J gene lost 0 bases, with 9 bases spanning the gap. Germline V gene data show CDR1 as SNHLY and CDR2 as FYNNEI. The CDR3 loop reads CASSAQGSNQPQHF. CDR3 bases: TGTGCCAGCAGCGCACAGGGTAGCAATCAGCCCCAGCATTTT.

The table lists this clonotype with many counts. V is TRBV7-2 and J is TRBJ2-7; the D gene is possibly TRBD2 (7 bases). With 5 bases removed from V and 5 bases from J, the gap between germline ends came to 19 bases. In germline, CDR1 is SGHTA, CDR2 FQGNSA. The CDR3 totals 15 residues. The CDR3 protein is CASSEGLGGRHEQYF. CDR3 DNA sequence: TGTGCCAGCAGCGAAGGACTAGGGGGGCGTCACGAGCAGTACTTC.

This clonotype was counted many times. The rearrangement uses TRBV9 and TRBJ2-1; D perhaps matches TRBD1 (6 bases). The CDR3 spans 16 residues. Per the germline V gene, CDR1 is SGDLS and CDR2 is YYNGEE. Trimming removed 0 bases at V and 6 bases at J, with 16 bases between. In nucleotides, the CDR3 is TGTGCCAGCAGCGTAGGAGGGGGAGCACCGGCCAATGAGCAGTTCTTC. This gives the protein CASSVGGGAPANEQFF.

This clonotype came up many times. The chain couples TRBV7-9 to TRBJ1-2; no reliable D call. The CDR3 consists of 12 residues. Germline assignment: CDR1 SEHNR and CDR2 FQNEAQ (reference sequence). V shed 4 bases and J shed 3 bases, with 6 bases lying between them. CDR3 loop: CASSSPYYGYTF. The CDR3 coding sequence is TGTGCCAGCAGCTCCCCGTACTATGGCTACACCTTC.

The chain couples TRBV6-2 or TRBV6-3 to TRBJ1-3; D gene uncertain. The germline gives CDR1 MNHEY, CDR2 SVGEGT. CDR3 length: 17 amino acids. The V end lost 5 bases, the J end lost 2 bases, and 19 bases lay between the germline ends. The DNA of the CDR3 is TGTGCCAGCAGTCACCCCAGGACCTACCCCACTGGAAACACCATATATTTT. This sequence encodes CASSHPRTYPTGNTIYF.